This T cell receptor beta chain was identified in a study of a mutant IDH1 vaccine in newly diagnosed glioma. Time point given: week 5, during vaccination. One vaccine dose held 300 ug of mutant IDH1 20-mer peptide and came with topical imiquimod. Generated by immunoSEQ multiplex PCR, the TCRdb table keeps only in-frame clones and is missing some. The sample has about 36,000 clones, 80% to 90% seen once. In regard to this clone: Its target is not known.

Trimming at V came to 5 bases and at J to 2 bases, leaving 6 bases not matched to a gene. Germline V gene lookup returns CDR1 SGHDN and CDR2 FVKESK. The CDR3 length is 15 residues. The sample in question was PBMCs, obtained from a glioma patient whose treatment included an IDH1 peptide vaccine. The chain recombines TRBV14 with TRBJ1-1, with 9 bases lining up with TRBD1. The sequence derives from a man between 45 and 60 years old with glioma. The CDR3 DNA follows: TGTGCCAGCAGCAACCGGGACAGGGACAACACTGAAGCTTTCTTT. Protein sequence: CASSNRDRDNTEAFF.